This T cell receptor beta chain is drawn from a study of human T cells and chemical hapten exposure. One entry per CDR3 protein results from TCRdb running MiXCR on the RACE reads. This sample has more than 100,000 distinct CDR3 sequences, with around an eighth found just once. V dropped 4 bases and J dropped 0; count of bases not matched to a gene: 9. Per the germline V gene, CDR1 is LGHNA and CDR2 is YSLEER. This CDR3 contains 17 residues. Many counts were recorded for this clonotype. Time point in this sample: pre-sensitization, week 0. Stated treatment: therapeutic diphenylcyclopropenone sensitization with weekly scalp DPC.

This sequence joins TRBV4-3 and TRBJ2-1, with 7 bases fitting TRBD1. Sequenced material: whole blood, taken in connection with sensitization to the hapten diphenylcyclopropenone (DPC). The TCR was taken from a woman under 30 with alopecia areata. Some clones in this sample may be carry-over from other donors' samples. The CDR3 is CASSRLGGGSSYNEQFF. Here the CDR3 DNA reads TGCGCCAGCAGCCGATTAGGGGGCGGCAGCTCCTACAATGAGCAGTTCTTC.